The clone carrying this T cell receptor beta chain was seen repeatedly, ten times or more. This entry is derived from a study of T cells after yellow fever vaccination. A process of 5'RACE template switching, which added a universal primer site and UMIs, was used to make TCR cDNA. MiXCR, applied by TCRdb to the 5' RACE reads, yields one record per CDR3 protein. Among roughly 310,000 distinct CDR3 sequences listed, approximately 3.8% were seen once. The CDR3 is 17 amino acids. The V and J ends lost 4 bases and 2 bases, in that order; junction bases with no gene match: 6. The germline V gene has CDR1 WSHSY and CDR2 SAAADI.

This specimen was PBMCs, taken on the day of the yellow fever booster vaccination. V and J are TRBV10-2 and TRBJ2-5; 14 bases align to TRBD2. The clonotype comes from a man aged 18 to 29 who received the YFV17D yellow fever vaccine. CDR3 bases: TGCGCCAGCAGTGTCCCGGGACTAGCGGGGGAACAAGAGACCCAGTACTTC. Its translation: CASSVPGLAGEQETQYF.